Given below is one T cell receptor beta chain in context. Trimming cost V 5 bases and J 4 bases, with 20 bases left between them. CDR1 and CDR2 from the germline V gene are SGHTA and FQGNSA. This CDR3 region has 16 residues. Original methodology: Scientists estimated how many nucleated cells there were by amplifying reference gene primers. Only in-frame clones appear in the TCRdb table, and some are missing; sequencing was by immunoSEQ multiplex PCR. The DNA gave D and trimming, while V, J and clone size come from that table. The data show some 210,000 clones, with roughly 89% seen just once and around 6% held by the top ten. This sample is drawn from a study of blood T cell repertoires in COVID-19. For the study at large: The study drew acute and convalescent COVID-19 samples from the United States, Italy and Spain. Sources were T cells, B-cell-depleted T cells, or PBMCs; the material itself was cDNA or gDNA.

This clonotype was obtained from a man in his 60s who had recovered from COVID-19. Sequenced sample: peripheral blood. V is TRBV7-2 and J is TRBJ1-1; a weak D match, TRBD1 (6 bases). Here the CDR3 DNA reads TGTGCCAGCAGCAAGTGGTTGGGGGGGCGTACCACTGAAGCTTTCTTT. Its protein is CASSKWLGGRTTEAFF.